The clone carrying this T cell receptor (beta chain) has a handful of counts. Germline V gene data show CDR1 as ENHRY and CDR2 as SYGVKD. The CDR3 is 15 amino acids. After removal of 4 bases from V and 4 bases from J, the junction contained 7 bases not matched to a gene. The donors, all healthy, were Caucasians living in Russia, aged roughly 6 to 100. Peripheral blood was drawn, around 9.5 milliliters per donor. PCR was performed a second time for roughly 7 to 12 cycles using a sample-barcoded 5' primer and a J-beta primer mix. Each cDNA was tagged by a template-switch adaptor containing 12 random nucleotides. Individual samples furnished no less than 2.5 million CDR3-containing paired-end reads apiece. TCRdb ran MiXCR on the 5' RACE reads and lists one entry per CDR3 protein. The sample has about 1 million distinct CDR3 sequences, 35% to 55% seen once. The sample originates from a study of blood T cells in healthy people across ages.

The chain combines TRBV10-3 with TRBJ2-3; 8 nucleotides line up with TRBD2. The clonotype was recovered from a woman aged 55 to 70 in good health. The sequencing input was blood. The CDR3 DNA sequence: TGTGCCATCAGTGCCGCTAGCGGGCAAGCAGATACGCAGTATTTT. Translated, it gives CAISAASGQADTQYF.